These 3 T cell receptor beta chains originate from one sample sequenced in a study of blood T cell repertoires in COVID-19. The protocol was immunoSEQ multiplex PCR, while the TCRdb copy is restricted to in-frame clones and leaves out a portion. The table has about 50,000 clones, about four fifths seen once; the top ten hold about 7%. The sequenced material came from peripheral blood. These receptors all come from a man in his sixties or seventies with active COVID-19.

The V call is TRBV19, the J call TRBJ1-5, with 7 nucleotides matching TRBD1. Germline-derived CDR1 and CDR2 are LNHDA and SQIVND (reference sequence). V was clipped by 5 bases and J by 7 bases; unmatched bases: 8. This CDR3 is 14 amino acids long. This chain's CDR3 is CASSHQQGNQPQHF. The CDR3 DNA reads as TGTGCCAGTAGTCACCAACAGGGGAACCAGCCCCAGCATTTT.

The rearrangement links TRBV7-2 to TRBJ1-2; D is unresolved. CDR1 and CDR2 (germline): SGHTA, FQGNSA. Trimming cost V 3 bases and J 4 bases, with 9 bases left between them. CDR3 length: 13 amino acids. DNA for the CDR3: TGTGCCAGCAGCTTTGGGCCCCTCTATGGCTACACCTTC. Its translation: CASSFGPLYGYTF.

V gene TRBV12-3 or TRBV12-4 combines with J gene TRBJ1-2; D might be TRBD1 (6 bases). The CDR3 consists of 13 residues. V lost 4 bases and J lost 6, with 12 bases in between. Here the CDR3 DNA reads TGTGCCAGCAGTTGGACAGTTAGTAATGGCTACACCTTC. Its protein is CASSWTVSNGYTF.